The 24 T cell receptor beta chains below were found in one sample sequenced in a study of shared clonotypes between healthy human individuals (dated by TCRdb to the early 2020s). Library generation was performed with the immunoSEQ multiplex PCR assay. What TCRdb holds here is the immuneACCESS table cut down to in-frame rearrangements. Part of the clones is not present; checked against another copy, under half of the missing clones reflect an unresolved V gene, and the others are unexplained. In this sample the table shows roughly 2.4 million clones, approximately 96% of which occur a single time. Roughly 0.13% of the sample rests with the top ten. Sequencing input: naive CD4+ T cells sorted from blood. The intended sense of this specimen's cell subset or site label: CD45RA+ positively selected. Every receptor here comes from a man younger than 35 in good health.

This sequence joins TRBV5-1 and TRBJ2-7, with D possibly being TRBD2 (5 bases). CDR3 length equals 15 residues. In germline, CDR1 is SGHRS, CDR2 YFSETQ. Trimming took off 4 bases at V and 0 bases at J, with 14 bases between the two ends. DNA for the CDR3: TGCGCCAGCAGCCCCGGACTGCTGAGCTCCTACGAGCAGTACTTC. It encodes CASSPGLLSSYEQYF.

The sample holds one count of this clone. V gene TRBV27 combines with J gene TRBJ2-6; D is possibly TRBD2 (6 bases). This CDR3 has 18 amino acids. The germline CDR1 and CDR2 sequences are MNHEY and SMNVEV (reference sequence). V was clipped by 4 bases and J by 0 bases, with 16 bases between them. The CDR3 region is CASSSQGRTHSGANVLTF. The CDR3 DNA reads TGTGCCAGCAGTTCCCAAGGGAGGACCCACTCTGGGGCCAACGTCCTGACTTTC.

The genes are TRBV29-1 and TRBJ2-1; 10 bases line up with TRBD2. V lost 4 bases and J lost 6; bases outside the gene matches: 12. Germline values: CDR1 SQVTM, CDR2 ANQGSEA. CDR3 length: 16 residues. The CDR3 is CSVVVSGGAKGNEQFF. CDR3 DNA sequence: TGCAGCGTTGTGGTCAGCGGGGGGGCCAAGGGCAATGAGCAGTTCTTC.

The rearrangement joins TRBV6-5 to TRBJ2-2; TRBD1 matches 9 bases. CDR1 is MNHEY, CDR2 SVGAGI, per germline. Germline trimming cut 4 bases from V and 4 bases from J; bases unmatched to any gene: 4. The CDR3 spans 15 residues. For the CDR3, the DNA is TGTGCCAGCAGTTTGGGGACAGGGCTCACCGGGGAGCTGTTTTTT. This codes for CASSLGTGLTGELFF.

The chain links TRBV5-1 to TRBJ1-1; D is perhaps TRBD1 (5 bases). V gave up 3 bases and J gave up 7 bases, with 10 bases separating them. The CDR3 length is 12 residues. The germline V gene encodes CDR1 SGHRS and CDR2 YFSETQ. This chain's CDR3 is CASSSGHLEAFF. The CDR3 DNA follows: TGCGCCAGCAGCTCTGGACACCTTGAAGCTTTCTTT. The variable domain in full, with the rest retrieved from reference TRBV5-1 and TRBJ1-1, is KAGVTQTPRYLIKTRGQQVTLSCSPISGHRSVSWYQQTPGQGLQFLFEYFSETQRNKGNFPGRFSGRQFSNSRSEMNVSTLELGDSALYLCASSSGHLEAFFGQGTRLTVV.

The chain combines TRBV6-1 with TRBJ2-2; the match to TRBD1 covers 9 bases. V shed 4 bases and J 1 base; nucleotides not matched to a gene: 1. This CDR3 has 15 amino acids. Per the germline V gene, CDR1 is MNHNS and CDR2 is SASEGT. The CDR3 DNA reads as TGTGCCAGCAGTGCGGGACAGGGGAACACCGGGGAGCTGTTTTTT. It codes for CASSAGQGNTGELFF.

V and J are TRBV19 and TRBJ1-3, with D possibly matching TRBD1 (6 bases). CDR3 length: 14 amino acids. Trimming cost V 7 bases and J 9 bases, with 19 bases left between them. Per germline, CDR1 LNHDA and CDR2 SQIVND (reference sequence). The CDR3 is CASKETGLEITIYF. Here the CDR3 DNA reads TGTGCCAGTAAGGAAACAGGGCTGGAAATCACCATATATTTT.

The genes are TRBV5-6 and TRBJ2-3; D is perhaps TRBD2 (6 bases). Trimming cost V 4 bases and J 0 bases, with 21 bases left between them. Germline CDR1 SGHDT, CDR2 YYEEEE. The CDR3 is 18 amino acids. This CDR3 is CASSLAVVGGWSTDTQYF. The CDR3 region has the DNA TGTGCCAGCAGCCTAGCCGTGGTGGGAGGATGGAGCACAGATACGCAGTATTTT.

The V call is TRBV5-1, the J call TRBJ2-3; D not resolved. CDR1 is SGHRS and CDR2 is YFSETQ in the germline V gene. The ends were cut back, 1 base at V and 4 bases at J, with 10 bases in the middle. This CDR3 has 14 residues. The CDR3 region has the DNA TGCGCCAGCAGCTTGAGATCCCCGGCAGATACGCAGTATTTT. It translates to CASSLRSPADTQYF.

The CDR3 region is CASSQTDTDTNTEAFF. CDR3 DNA: TGTGCCAGCAGCCAAACCGACACAGACACGAACACTGAAGCTTTCTTT. This chain uses TRBV7-6 with TRBJ1-1; the D is unclear. Germline CDR1 is SGHVS and CDR2 is FNYEAQ. The V end lost 5 bases, the J end lost 1 base, and 17 bases lay between the germline ends. This CDR3 region has 16 residues.

The chain combines TRBV11-2 with TRBJ1-1; 8 bases map to TRBD1. CDR3 length equals 14 residues. J gave up 6 bases and V 6 bases, and 9 bases lay outside the gene matches. Germline V gene sequence: CDR1 SGHAT, CDR2 FQNNGV. The CDR3, as DNA: TGTGCCAGCAGTATATTACAGGGGGAAGCTGAAGCTTTCTTT. Its protein is CASSILQGEAEAFF.

This chain joins TRBV4-1 and TRBJ2-3, with 7 bases lining up with TRBD2. J was trimmed by 3 bases and V by 0 bases; bases with no gene match: 6. Germline V gene lookup returns CDR1 MGHRA and CDR2 YSYEKL. The CDR3 runs to 16 residues. The CDR3 region is CASSQDQTRGTDTQYF. The DNA of the CDR3 is TGCGCCAGCAGCCAAGATCAAACGCGGGGGACAGATACGCAGTATTTT.

In this sample, this clone turned up once. The chain recombines TRBV10-2 with TRBJ2-3; 8 bases are a match to TRBD1. Germline V gene lookup returns CDR1 WSHSY and CDR2 SAAADI. After removal of 3 bases from V and 6 bases from J, the junction contained 8 bases not matched to a gene. The CDR3 runs to 15 residues. CDR3 coding DNA: TGCGCCAGCAGTGATCAGGGGGCAACAGGGGATACGCAGTATTTT. Protein sequence: CASSDQGATGDTQYF.

Worth noting for this clone: Different DNA sequences within this sample yield the same CDR3. The J gene is TRBJ2-2, the V gene TRBV7-9; maybe TRBD2 (6 bases). CDR3 length: 14 residues. V was cut by 1 base and J by 5 bases, with 8 bases left in between. Looked up from germline, CDR1 is SEHNR and CDR2 is FQNEAQ (reference sequence). CDR3: CASSLDGGTGELFF. Here the CDR3 DNA reads TGTGCCAGCAGCTTAGACGGGGGTACCGGGGAGCTGTTTTTT.

The chain combines TRBV25-1 with TRBJ2-5, with D uncertain. Germline V gene sequence: CDR1 MGHDK, CDR2 SYGVNS. This CDR3 is built from 14 residues. V lost 2 bases and J lost 1, with 8 bases in between. This CDR3 is CASSEGQIQETQYF. The CDR3, as DNA: TGTGCCAGCAGTGAAGGGCAGATCCAAGAGACCCAGTACTTC.

J is TRBJ1-4 and V is TRBV6-5; D is ambiguous. The CDR3 is made up of 11 amino acids. The germline V and J ends were trimmed by 1 base and 11 bases, with 5 bases remaining between them. Germline CDR1 and CDR2: MNHEY and SVGAGI. CDR3 amino acids: CASSYLGKLFF. The DNA of the CDR3 is TGTGCCAGCAGTTACTTGGGGAAACTGTTTTTT.

The chain joins TRBV28 to TRBJ1-2, with D possibly matching TRBD1 (5 bases). Trimming removed 7 bases from V and 9 bases from J, with 15 bases in between. This CDR3 comprises 12 residues. CDR1 MDHEN and CDR2 SYDVKM come from the germline V gene. The chain's CDR3 is CASKGSGSRYTF. The DNA for the CDR3 is TGTGCCAGCAAGGGGAGTGGGTCTCGCTACACCTTC.

This rearrangement joins TRBV6-6 to TRBJ2-5; D may be TRBD2 (7 bases). The CDR3 has 13 amino acids. Per germline, CDR1 MNHNY and CDR2 SVGAGI (reference sequence). Trimming removed 10 bases at V and 5 bases at J, with 17 bases between. Here the CDR3 DNA reads TGTGCCACCCAACGGGGGGCGCAGGAGACCCAGTACTTC. This sequence encodes CATQRGAQETQYF.

V gene TRBV11-2 combines with J gene TRBJ2-1; TRBD2 agrees at 13 bases. This CDR3 comprises 16 residues. Trimming removed 8 bases from V and 7 bases from J; junction bases left unmatched: 11. In germline, CDR1 is SGHAT, CDR2 FQNNGV. In DNA, the CDR3 is TGTGCCAGCCGAAAGTCGACTAGCGGGAGGATGAATGAGCAGTTCTTC. This encodes CASRKSTSGRMNEQFF.

V usage is TRBV7-9 and J usage is TRBJ1-1; D is undetermined. Trimming stripped 5 bases from V and 0 bases from J, with 13 bases between. This CDR3 has 15 residues. Germline loops: CDR1 SEHNR, CDR2 FQNEAQ (reference sequence). The CDR3: CASSRKWQMNTEAFF. In nucleotides, the CDR3 is TGTGCCAGCAGCCGCAAGTGGCAGATGAACACTGAAGCTTTCTTT. The entire variable domain, with the rest obtained from reference TRBV7-9 and TRBJ1-1, is as follows: DTGVSQNPRHKITKRGQNVTFRCDPISEHNRLYWYRQTLGQGPEFLTYFQNEAQLEKSRLLSDRFSAERPKGSFSTLEIQRTEQGDSAMYLCASSRKWQMNTEAFFGQGTRLTVV.

Notes on this clone: Additional DNA sequences in this sample encode the identical CDR3. The chain uses TRBV10-3 and TRBJ1-1; D call uncertain. The CDR3 has 12 residues. The germline V gene encodes CDR1 ENHRY and CDR2 SYGVKD. V shed 3 bases and J shed 6 bases, with 8 bases lying between them. The CDR3 sequence is CAISESGPEAFF. The CDR3 DNA reads as TGTGCCATCAGTGAAAGCGGGCCTGAAGCTTTCTTT.

V usage is TRBV29-1 and J usage is TRBJ1-1, with D perhaps TRBD1 (5 bases). CDR1 is SQVTM and CDR2 is ANQGSEA in the germline V gene. V was shortened by 2 bases and J by 4 bases, with 11 bases between the two germline ends. CDR3 length: 13 residues. CDR3 amino acids: CSVEKGRGTEAFF. For the CDR3, the DNA is TGCAGCGTTGAAAAGGGAAGGGGCACTGAAGCTTTCTTT.

The J gene is TRBJ2-7, the V gene TRBV5-4; perhaps TRBD2 as D (6 bases). Germline V gene sequence: CDR1 SGHNT, CDR2 YYREEE (reference sequence). The length of the CDR3 is 14 residues. Trimming left V 3 bases short and J 2 bases short, with 12 bases between. The CDR3 DNA sequence: TGTGCCAGCAGCTCGGGACTGCTACCCTACGAGCAGTACTTC. Protein product: CASSSGLLPYEQYF. Filled out from reference TRBV5-4 and TRBJ2-7, the complete variable domain reads ETGVTQSPTHLIKTRGQQVTLRCSSQSGHNTVSWYQQALGQGPQFIFQYYREEENGRGNFPPRFSGLQFPNYSSELNVNALELDDSALYLCASSSGLLPYEQYFGPGTRLTVT.

The rearrangement joins TRBV7-9 to TRBJ1-3, with D possibly being TRBD1 (5 bases). Per germline, CDR1 SEHNR and CDR2 FQNEAQ (reference sequence). This CDR3 contains 16 residues. V lost 2 bases and J lost 4, with 15 bases in between. The CDR3 coding sequence is TGTGCCAGCAGCTTACGGGACCCTGGCGGCGGAAACACCATATATTTT. This codes for CASSLRDPGGGNTIYF.